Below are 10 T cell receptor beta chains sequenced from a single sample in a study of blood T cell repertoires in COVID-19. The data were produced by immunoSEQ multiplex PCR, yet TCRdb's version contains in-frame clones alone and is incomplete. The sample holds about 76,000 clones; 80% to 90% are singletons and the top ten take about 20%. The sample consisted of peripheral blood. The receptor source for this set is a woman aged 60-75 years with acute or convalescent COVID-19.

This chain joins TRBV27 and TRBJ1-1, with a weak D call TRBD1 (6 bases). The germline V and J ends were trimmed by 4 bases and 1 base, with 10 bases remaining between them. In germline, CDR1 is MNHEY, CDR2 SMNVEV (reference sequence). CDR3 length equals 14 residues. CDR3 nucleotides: TGTGCCAGCAGTTACTCCAGGGGGAACACTGAAGCTTTCTTT. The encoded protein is CASSYSRGNTEAFF.

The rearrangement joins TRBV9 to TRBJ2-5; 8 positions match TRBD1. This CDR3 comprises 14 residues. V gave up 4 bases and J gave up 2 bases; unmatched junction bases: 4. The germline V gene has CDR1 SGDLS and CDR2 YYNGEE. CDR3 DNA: TGTGCCAGCAGCCCGGGACAGGCACAAGAGACCCAGTACTTC. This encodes CASSPGQAQETQYF.

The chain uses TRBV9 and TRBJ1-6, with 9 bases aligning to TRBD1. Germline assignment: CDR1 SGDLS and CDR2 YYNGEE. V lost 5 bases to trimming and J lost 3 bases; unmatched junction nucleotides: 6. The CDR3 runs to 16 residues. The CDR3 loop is CASSLRTGDYNSPLHF. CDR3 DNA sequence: TGTGCCAGCAGTCTCAGGACAGGGGACTATAATTCACCCCTCCACTTT.

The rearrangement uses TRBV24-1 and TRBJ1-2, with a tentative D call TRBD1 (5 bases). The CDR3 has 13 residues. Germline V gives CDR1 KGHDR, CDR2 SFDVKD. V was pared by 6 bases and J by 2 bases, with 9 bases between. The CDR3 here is CATSREGNYGYTF. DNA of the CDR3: TGTGCCACCAGTAGGGAGGGGAACTATGGCTACACCTTC.

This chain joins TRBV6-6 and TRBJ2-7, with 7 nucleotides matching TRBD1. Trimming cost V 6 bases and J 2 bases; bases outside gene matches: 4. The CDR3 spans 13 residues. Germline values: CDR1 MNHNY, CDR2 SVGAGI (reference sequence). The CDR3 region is CASRPGTAYEQYF. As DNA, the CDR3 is TGTGCCAGCAGACCCGGGACAGCCTACGAGCAGTACTTC.

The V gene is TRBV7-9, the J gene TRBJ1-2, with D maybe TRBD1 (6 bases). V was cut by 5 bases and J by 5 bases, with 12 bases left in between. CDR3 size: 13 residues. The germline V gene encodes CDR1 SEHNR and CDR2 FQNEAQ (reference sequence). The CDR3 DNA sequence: TGTGCCAGCAGCCGGGGGGCGGGGTATGGCTACACCTTC. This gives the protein CASSRGAGYGYTF.

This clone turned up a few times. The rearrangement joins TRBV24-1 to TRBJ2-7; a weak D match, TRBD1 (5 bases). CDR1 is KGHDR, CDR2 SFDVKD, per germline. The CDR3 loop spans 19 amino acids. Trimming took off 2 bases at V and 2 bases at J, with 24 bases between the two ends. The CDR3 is CATSDSGASPTSMPYEQYF. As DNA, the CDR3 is TGTGCCACCAGTGATTCTGGGGCCTCCCCCACCTCCATGCCCTACGAGCAGTACTTC.

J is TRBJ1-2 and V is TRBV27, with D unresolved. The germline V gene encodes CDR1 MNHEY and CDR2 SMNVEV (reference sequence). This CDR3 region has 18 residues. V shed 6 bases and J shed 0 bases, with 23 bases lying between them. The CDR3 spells CASRYSPNQATANYGYTF. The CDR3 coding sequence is TGTGCCAGCAGATACAGCCCTAATCAGGCCACAGCTAACTATGGCTACACCTTC.

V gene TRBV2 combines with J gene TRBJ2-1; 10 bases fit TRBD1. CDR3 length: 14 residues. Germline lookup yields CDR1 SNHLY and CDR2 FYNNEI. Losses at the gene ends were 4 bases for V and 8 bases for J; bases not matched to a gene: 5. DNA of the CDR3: TGTGCCAGCAGTGGGGACAGGGGTCGGGATGAGCAGTTCTTC. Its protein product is CASSGDRGRDEQFF.

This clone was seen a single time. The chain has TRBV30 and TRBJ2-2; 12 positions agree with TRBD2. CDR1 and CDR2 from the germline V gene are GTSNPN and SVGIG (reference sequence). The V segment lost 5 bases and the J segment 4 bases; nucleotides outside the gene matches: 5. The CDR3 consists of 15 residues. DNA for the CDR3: TGTGCCTGGGGTACGGGACTAGCGGGCACCGGGGAGCTGTTTTTT. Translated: CAWGTGLAGTGELFF.